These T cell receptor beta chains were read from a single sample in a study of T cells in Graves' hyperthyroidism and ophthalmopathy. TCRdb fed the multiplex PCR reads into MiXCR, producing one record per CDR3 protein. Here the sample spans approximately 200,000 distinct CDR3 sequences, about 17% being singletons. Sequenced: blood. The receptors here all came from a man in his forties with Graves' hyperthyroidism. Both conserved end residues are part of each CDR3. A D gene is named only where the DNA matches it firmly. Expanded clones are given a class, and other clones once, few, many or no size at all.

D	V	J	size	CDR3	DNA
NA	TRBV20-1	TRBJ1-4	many	CSARKEKLFF	TGCAGTGCTAGAAAGGAAAAACTGTTTTTT
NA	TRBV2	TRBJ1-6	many	CASSEQAGGNSPLHF	TGTGCCAGCAGTGAACAGGCGGGTGGAAATTCACCCCTCCACTTT
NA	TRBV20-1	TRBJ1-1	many	CSGKRPGTEAFF	TGCAGTGGAAAACGACCGGGGACTGAAGCTTTCTTT
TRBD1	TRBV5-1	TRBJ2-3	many	CASSLVRDRAVDTQYF	TGCGCCAGCAGCTTGGTTCGGGACAGGGCAGTAGATACGCAGTATTTT
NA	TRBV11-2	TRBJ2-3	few	CASSVLGTADTQYF	TGTGCCAGCAGCGTCCTTGGGACGGCAGATACGCAGTATTTT
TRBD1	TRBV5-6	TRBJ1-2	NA	CASSPRDRSLNYGYTF	TGTGCCAGCAGCCCACGGGACAGGAGCTTGAACTATGGCTACACCTTC
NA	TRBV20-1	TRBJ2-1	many	CSALFSSYNEQFF	TGCAGTGCCCTTTTTAGCTCCTACAATGAGCAGTTCTTC
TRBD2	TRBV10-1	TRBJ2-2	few	CASSDPRRGGDGELFF	TGCGCCAGCAGTGACCCACGGCGGGGGGGCGACGGGGAGCTGTTTTTT
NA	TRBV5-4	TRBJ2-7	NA	CASSQQDPGREQYF	TGTGCCAGCAGCCAGCAGGACCCTGGGCGAGAGCAGTACTTC
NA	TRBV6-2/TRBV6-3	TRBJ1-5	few	CASSLTAYQPQHF	TGTGCCAGCAGCCTGACAGCCTATCAGCCCCAGCATTTT
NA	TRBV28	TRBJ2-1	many	CASSLPGQNYNEQFF	TGTGCCAGCAGTCTCCCGGGACAAAACTACAACGAGCAGTTCTTC
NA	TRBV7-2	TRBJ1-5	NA	CASSLGYRSNQPQHF	TGTGCCAGCAGCTTAGGGTACAGGAGCAATCAGCCCCAGCATTTT
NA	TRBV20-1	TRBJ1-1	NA	CSARDLGVGNTEAFF	TGCAGTGCTAGAGATCTGGGGGTAGGGAACACTGAAGCTTTCTTT
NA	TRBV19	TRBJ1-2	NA	CASRTRGMGGYTF	TGTGCCAGCCGGACTCGTGGAATGGGTGGCTACACCTTC
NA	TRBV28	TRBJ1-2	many	CASRAGGLYGYTF	TGTGCCAGCCGCGCGGGGGGACTCTATGGCTACACCTTC
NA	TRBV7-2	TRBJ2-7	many	CASKLTTASYEQYF	TGTGCCAGCAAGCTTACTACAGCCTCCTACGAGCAGTACTTC
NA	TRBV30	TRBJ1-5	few	CAWSVGYSNQPQHF	TGTGCCTGGAGTGTCGGGTATAGCAATCAGCCCCAGCATTTT
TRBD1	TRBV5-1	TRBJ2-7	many	CASSLFDRDYEQYF	TGCGCCAGCAGCTTATTCGACAGGGATTACGAGCAGTACTTC
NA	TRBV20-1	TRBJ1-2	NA	CSAPDTYYGYTF	TGCAGTGCACCCGACACATACTATGGCTACACCTTC
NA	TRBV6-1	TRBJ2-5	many	CASRELSGTTQYF	TGTGCCAGCAGAGAACTGTCCGGGACTACCCAGTACTTC
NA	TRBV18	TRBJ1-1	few	CASSPLQSNTEAFF	TGTGCCAGCTCACCTCTGCAGTCGAACACTGAAGCTTTCTTT
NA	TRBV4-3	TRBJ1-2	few	CASSQGYRDGTDGYTF	TGCGCCAGCAGCCAAGGATATCGGGACGGAACAGATGGCTACACCTTC
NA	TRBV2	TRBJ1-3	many	CASSTLNTIYF	TGTGCCAGCAGCACTTTAAACACCATATATTTT
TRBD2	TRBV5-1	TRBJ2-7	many	CASSGLGSGGSAYEQYF	TGCGCCAGCAGCGGGTTGGGGAGCGGGGGGTCGGCCTACGAGCAGTACTTC
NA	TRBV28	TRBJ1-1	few	CASSLLGTEAFF	TGTGCCAGCAGTTTACTTGGAACTGAAGCTTTCTTT
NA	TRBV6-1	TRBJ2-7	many	CASSYGLATYEQYF	TGTGCCAGCAGTTACGGCCTAGCGACCTACGAGCAGTACTTC
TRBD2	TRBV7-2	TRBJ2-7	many	CASSLSGTRYYEQYF	TGTGCCAGCAGCCTGAGCGGGACCCGATATTACGAGCAGTACTTC
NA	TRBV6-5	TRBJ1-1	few	CASSYRRGNTEAFF	TGTGCCAGCAGTTACAGGCGGGGGAACACTGAAGCTTTCTTT
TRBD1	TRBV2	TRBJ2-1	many	CASSNRGDNEQFF	TGTGCCAGCAGTAACAGGGGTGACAATGAGCAGTTCTTC
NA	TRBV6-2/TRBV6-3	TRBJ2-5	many	CASSSREKETQYF	TGTGCCAGCAGTTCCCGGGAAAAAGAGACCCAGTACTTC
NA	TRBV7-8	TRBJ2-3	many	CASSRTGSRTDTQYF	TGTGCCAGCAGCCGAACAGGCTCCCGCACAGATACGCAGTATTTT
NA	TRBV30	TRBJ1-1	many	CAWSGPELNTEAFF	TGTGCCTGGAGCGGACCAGAATTGAACACTGAAGCTTTCTTT
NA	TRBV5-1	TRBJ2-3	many	CASSSSPTDTQYF	TGCGCCAGCAGCTCCTCCCCCACAGATACGCAGTATTTT
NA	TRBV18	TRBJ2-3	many	CASSPWSGPDTQYF	TGTGCCAGCTCACCATGGAGTGGCCCAGATACGCAGTATTTT
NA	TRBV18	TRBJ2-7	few	CASSPWRASSYEQYF	TGTGCCAGCTCACCTTGGAGGGCCAGCTCCTACGAGCAGTACTTC
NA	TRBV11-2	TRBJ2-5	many	CASSLPPFDETQYF	TGTGCCAGCAGCTTACCCCCTTTTGATGAGACCCAGTACTTC
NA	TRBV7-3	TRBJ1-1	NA	CVSSETNTEAFF	TGTGTCAGCTCAGAAACTAACACTGAAGCTTTCTTT
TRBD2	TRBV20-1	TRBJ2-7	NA	CSASSGTISYEQYF	TGCAGTGCTAGCTCCGGGACTATATCCTACGAGCAGTACTTC